A selection of T cell receptor beta chains follows, all from one sample in a study of blood T cell repertoires in COVID-19. Repertoires were generated with immunoSEQ multiplex PCR, while TCRdb's copy carries only in-frame clones and drops some. The sample has 200,000 to 250,000 clones; 80% to 85% are singletons. Sequencing was done on a sample of peripheral blood. These receptors came from a woman aged 25 to 39 who had recovered from COVID-19. Each CDR3 is given with its conserved first and last residue. The order of the fields is clone size, D gene, J gene, V gene, CDR3 DNA, CDR3 protein. The D gene is left open where the match is weak. Expanded clones get a size class; other rows say once, few or many, or leave the size out.

size: -
D: TRBD1
J: TRBJ2-5
V: TRBV11-2
DNA: TGTGCCAGCAGCTCGGACAGGGGCTGGGAGACCCAGTACTTC
CDR3: CASSSDRGWETQYF

size: once
D: -
J: TRBJ1-3
V: TRBV28
DNA: TGTGCCAGCAGTTTATCAGGGGTCGGAAACACCATATATTTT
CDR3: CASSLSGVGNTIYF

size: -
D: TRBD1
J: TRBJ1-4
V: TRBV9
DNA: TGTGCCAGCAGCGCGACAGGGTTCACTGAAAAACTGTTTTTT
CDR3: CASSATGFTEKLFF

size: -
D: TRBD2
J: TRBJ2-3
V: TRBV7-6
DNA: TGTGCCAGCAGCCCGGAGCGGGATTTAGATACGCAGTATTTT
CDR3: CASSPERDLDTQYF

size: -
D: TRBD1
J: TRBJ1-4
V: TRBV9
DNA: TGTGCCAGCAGCGAGGGGACAGCAACTAATGAAAAACTGTTTTTT
CDR3: CASSEGTATNEKLFF

size: -
D: TRBD2
J: TRBJ2-5
V: TRBV6-5
DNA: TGTGCCAGCACGAGACTAGCGGGAGGGCAAGAGACCCAGTACTTC
CDR3: CASTRLAGGQETQYF

size: once
D: -
J: TRBJ2-1
V: TRBV21-1
DNA: TGTGCCAGCAGCAAAGGTATTAGCGGCCTTCATGCCTGGGCGTTCTTC
CDR3: CASSKGISGLHAWAFF

size: few
D: -
J: TRBJ1-4
V: TRBV5-1
DNA: TGCGCCAGCAGCCGCGGGTTAGGGAGTGAAAAACTGTTTTTT
CDR3: CASSRGLGSEKLFF

size: -
D: TRBD1
J: TRBJ2-2
V: TRBV16
DNA: TGTGCCAGCAGCCACTCGGACAGGGCCAACACCGGGGAGCTGTTTTTT
CDR3: CASSHSDRANTGELFF

size: -
D: -
J: TRBJ1-2
V: TRBV7-9
DNA: TGTGCCAGCAGGCAAACACAGTATGGCTACACCTTC
CDR3: CASRQTQYGYTF

size: few
D: -
J: TRBJ1-3
V: TRBV7-3
DNA: TGTGCCAGCAGCTTAGGAGCTTATGGAAACACCATATATTTT
CDR3: CASSLGAYGNTIYF

size: once
D: -
J: TRBJ1-1
V: TRBV10-2
DNA: TGCGCCAGCAGTGGGGGGGGTTGGGAGATGAACACTGAAGCTTTCTTT
CDR3: CASSGGGWEMNTEAFF

size: once
D: TRBD1
J: TRBJ1-1
V: TRBV7-3
DNA: TGTGCCAGCAGCCCGGGACAGGGGGGGACTGAAGCTTTCTTT
CDR3: CASSPGQGGTEAFF

size: -
D: -
J: TRBJ1-4
V: TRBV2
DNA: TGTGCCAGCAGGAAGACAGGCGATGAAAAACTGTTTTTT
CDR3: CASRKTGDEKLFF

size: -
D: -
J: TRBJ1-5
V: TRBV3-1/TRBV3-2
DNA: TGTGCCAGCAGCCAAGGGCGGGCTAGCAATCAGCCCCAGCATTTT
CDR3: CASSQGRASNQPQHF

size: -
D: -
J: TRBJ1-1
V: TRBV5-1
DNA: TGCGCCAGCAGCAGCGTACAGGGAGTGAGGACTGAAGCTTTCTTT
CDR3: CASSSVQGVRTEAFF

size: -
D: TRBD1
J: TRBJ2-5
V: TRBV30
DNA: TGTGCCGGTAATCGACAGGGTCTCTCCCAAGAGACCCAGTACTTC
CDR3: CAGNRQGLSQETQYF

size: -
D: -
J: TRBJ2-3
V: TRBV7-9
DNA: TGTGCCAGCAGCTACTACTCAGATACGCAGTATTTT
CDR3: CASSYYSDTQYF

size: -
D: -
J: TRBJ2-6
V: TRBV5-6
DNA: TGTGCCAGCAGCCCAAGCGGGGCCAACGTCCTGACTTTC
CDR3: CASSPSGANVLTF

size: -
D: -
J: TRBJ2-2
V: TRBV5-1
DNA: TGCGCCAGCAGCGCCTTACTAGCAGCCCTTAACACCGGGGAGCTGTTTTTT
CDR3: CASSALLAALNTGELFF

size: -
D: TRBD2
J: TRBJ2-1
V: TRBV3-1/TRBV3-2
DNA: TGTGCCAGCAGCCACCTCGGGACTAGCGGAGCCTACAATGAGCAGTTCTTC
CDR3: CASSHLGTSGAYNEQFF

size: -
D: TRBD1
J: TRBJ1-5
V: TRBV28
DNA: TGTGCCAGCACACGACAGGGGGCGGGAAGCAATCAGCCCCAGCATTTT
CDR3: CASTRQGAGSNQPQHF

size: once
D: -
J: TRBJ2-1
V: TRBV5-1
DNA: TGCGCCAGCACCCTGCAGGAGGCCTACAATGAGCAGTTCTTC
CDR3: CASTLQEAYNEQFF

size: -
D: TRBD2
J: TRBJ2-2
V: TRBV28
DNA: TGTGCCAGCAGTTCACTAGCGGGCGGCACCGGGGAGCTGTTTTTT
CDR3: CASSSLAGGTGELFF

size: -
D: TRBD1
J: TRBJ1-4
V: TRBV25-1
DNA: TGTGCCAGCAGTGAGGAGACAGGGCTTAATGAAAAACTGTTTTTT
CDR3: CASSEETGLNEKLFF

size: -
D: TRBD1
J: TRBJ2-5
V: TRBV9
DNA: TGTGCCAGCAGCGGGCAGACAGGGGGCACAGAGACCCAGTACTTC
CDR3: CASSGQTGGTETQYF

size: -
D: -
J: TRBJ1-1
V: TRBV5-5
DNA: TGTGCCAGCAGGTCTATGGTCACTGAAGCTTTCTTT
CDR3: CASRSMVTEAFF

size: -
D: TRBD1
J: TRBJ1-2
V: TRBV19
DNA: TGTGCCAGTAGTATGGCGATCGGGACAGGGAGCGGCTACACCTTC
CDR3: CASSMAIGTGSGYTF

size: -
D: TRBD1
J: TRBJ1-2
V: TRBV28
DNA: TGTGCCAGCAGCCTACAACAGGGGTATGGCTACACCTTC
CDR3: CASSLQQGYGYTF

size: -
D: -
J: TRBJ1-2
V: TRBV7-2
DNA: TGTGCCAGCAGCTTAGGGGCCTCAGCTAACTATGGCTACACCTTC
CDR3: CASSLGASANYGYTF

size: few
D: TRBD1
J: TRBJ1-6
V: TRBV18
DNA: TGTGCCAGCCTCTCGTCCCAGGGGGCTTCACCCCTCCACTTT
CDR3: CASLSSQGASPLHF

size: -
D: -
J: TRBJ2-5
V: TRBV7-9
DNA: TGTGCCAGCAGCTTGGACAACCAGTTTTGGACCCAGTACTTC
CDR3: CASSLDNQFWTQYF